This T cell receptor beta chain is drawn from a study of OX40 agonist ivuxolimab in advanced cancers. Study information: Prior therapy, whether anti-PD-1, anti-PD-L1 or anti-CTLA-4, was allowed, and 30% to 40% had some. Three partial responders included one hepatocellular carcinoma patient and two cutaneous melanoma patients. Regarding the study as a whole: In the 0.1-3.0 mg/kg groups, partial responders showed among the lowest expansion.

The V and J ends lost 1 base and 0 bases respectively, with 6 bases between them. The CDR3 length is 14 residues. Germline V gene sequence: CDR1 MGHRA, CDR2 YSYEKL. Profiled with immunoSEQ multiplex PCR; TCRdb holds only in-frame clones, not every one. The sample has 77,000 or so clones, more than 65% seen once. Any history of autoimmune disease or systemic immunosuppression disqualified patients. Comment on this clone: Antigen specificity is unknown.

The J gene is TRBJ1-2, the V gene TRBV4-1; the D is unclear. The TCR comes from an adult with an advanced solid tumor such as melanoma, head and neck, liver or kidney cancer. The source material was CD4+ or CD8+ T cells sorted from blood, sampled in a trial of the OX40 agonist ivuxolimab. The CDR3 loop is CASSQGSANYGYTF. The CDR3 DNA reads TGCGCCAGCAGCCAAGGCAGCGCTAACTATGGCTACACCTTC.